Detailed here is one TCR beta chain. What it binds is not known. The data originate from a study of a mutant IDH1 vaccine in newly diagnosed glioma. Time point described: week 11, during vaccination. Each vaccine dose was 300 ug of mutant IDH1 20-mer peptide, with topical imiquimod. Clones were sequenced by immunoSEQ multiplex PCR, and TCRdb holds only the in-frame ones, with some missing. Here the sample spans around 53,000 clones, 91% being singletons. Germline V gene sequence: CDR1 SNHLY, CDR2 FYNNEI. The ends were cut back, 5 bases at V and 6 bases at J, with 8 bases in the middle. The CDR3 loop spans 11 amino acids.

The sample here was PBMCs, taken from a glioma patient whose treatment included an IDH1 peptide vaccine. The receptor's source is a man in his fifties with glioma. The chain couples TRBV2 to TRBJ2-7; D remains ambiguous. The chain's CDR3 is CASSRGSEQYF. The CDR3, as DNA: TGTGCCAGCAGTCGAGGCTCCGAGCAGTACTTC.